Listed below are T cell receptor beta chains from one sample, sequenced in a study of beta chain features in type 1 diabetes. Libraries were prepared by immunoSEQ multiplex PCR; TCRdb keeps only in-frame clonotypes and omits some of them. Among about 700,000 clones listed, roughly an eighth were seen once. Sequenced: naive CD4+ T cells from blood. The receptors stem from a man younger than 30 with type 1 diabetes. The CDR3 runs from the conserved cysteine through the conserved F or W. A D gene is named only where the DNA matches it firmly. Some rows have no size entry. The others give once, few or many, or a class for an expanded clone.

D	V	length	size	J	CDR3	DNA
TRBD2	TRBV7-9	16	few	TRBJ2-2	CASSSSGGGNTGELFF	TGTGCCAGCAGCTCCAGCGGGGGAGGCAACACCGGGGAGCTGTTTTTT
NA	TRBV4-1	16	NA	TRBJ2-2	CASSRDGLANTGELFF	TGCGCCAGCAGCCGAGATGGTCTAGCGAACACCGGGGAGCTGTTTTTT
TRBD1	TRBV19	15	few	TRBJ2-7	CASSTGTGSSYEQYF	TGTGCCAGTAGTACCGGGACAGGGAGCTCCTACGAGCAGTACTTC
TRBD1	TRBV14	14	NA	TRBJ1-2	CASSRGTGSHGYTF	TGTGCCAGCAGCCGGGGGACAGGGTCCCATGGCTACACCTTC
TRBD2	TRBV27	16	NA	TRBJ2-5	CASSLTLSGGRETQYF	TGTGCCAGCAGTCTAACCCTTAGCGGGGGACGTGAGACCCAGTACTTC
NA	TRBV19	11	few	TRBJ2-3	CASSFTDTQYF	TGTGCCAGTAGTTTCACAGATACGCAGTATTTT
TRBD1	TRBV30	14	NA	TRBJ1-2	CAWSPRGTGLGYTF	TGTGCCTGGAGTCCTAGGGGGACAGGGTTGGGCTACACCTTC
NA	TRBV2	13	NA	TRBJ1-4	CASSLPQGGGLFF	TGTGCCAGCAGCCTTCCGCAGGGTGGGGGACTGTTTTTT
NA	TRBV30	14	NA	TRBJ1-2	CAWSVPGGFYGYTF	TGTGCCTGGAGTGTACCGGGGGGGTTCTATGGCTACACCTTC
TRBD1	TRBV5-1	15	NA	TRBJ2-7	CASSQPDRGTYEQYF	TGCGCCAGCAGCCAGCCAGACAGGGGAACCTACGAGCAGTACTTC
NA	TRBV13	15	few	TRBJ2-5	CASSLNWASQETQYF	TGTGCCAGCAGCTTAAATTGGGCGTCCCAAGAGACCCAGTACTTC
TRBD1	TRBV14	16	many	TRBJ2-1	CASSLTGAGGNNEQFF	TGTGCCAGCAGCCTCACCGGGGCAGGGGGAAACAATGAGCAGTTCTTC
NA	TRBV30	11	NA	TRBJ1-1	CAWSERGWAFF	TGTGCCTGGAGTGAGCGGGGTTGGGCTTTCTTT
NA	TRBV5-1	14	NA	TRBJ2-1	CASSLGSGFYEQFF	TGCGCCAGCAGCTTGGGGTCAGGATTCTATGAGCAGTTCTTC
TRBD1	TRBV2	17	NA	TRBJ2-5	CASSEALQGASLETQYF	TGTGCCAGCAGTGAAGCGCTTCAGGGGGCGTCGCTAGAGACCCAGTACTTC
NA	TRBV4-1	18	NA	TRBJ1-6	CASSEQQSRGVKNSPLHF	TGCGCCAGCAGCGAACAACAAAGTCGGGGGGTTAAAAATTCACCCCTCCACTTT
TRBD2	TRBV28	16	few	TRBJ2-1	CASRAPGGGDYNEQFF	TGTGCCAGCAGGGCTCCCGGCGGGGGGGACTACAATGAGCAGTTCTTC
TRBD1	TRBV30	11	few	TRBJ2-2	CASGGAGELFF	TGTGCCTCAGGGGGAGCTGGGGAGCTGTTTTTT
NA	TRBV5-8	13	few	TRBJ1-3	CASSLGVGNTIYF	TGTGCCAGCAGCTTGGGAGTGGGAAACACCATATATTTT
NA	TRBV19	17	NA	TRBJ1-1	CASSIDLSGHPNTEAFF	TGTGCCAGTAGTATAGATCTCTCGGGACATCCGAACACTGAAGCTTTCTTT
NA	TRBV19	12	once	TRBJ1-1	CASMALNTEAFF	TGTGCCAGTATGGCCCTTAACACTGAAGCTTTCTTT
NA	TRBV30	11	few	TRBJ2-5	CAWLGVETQYF	TGTGCCTGGTTGGGGGTGGAGACCCAGTACTTC
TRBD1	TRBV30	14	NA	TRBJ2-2	CAWSTYQGVGELFF	TGTGCCTGGAGTACTTACCAGGGGGTTGGGGAGCTGTTTTTT
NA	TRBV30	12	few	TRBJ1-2	CAWSVHIGGYTF	TGTGCCTGGAGTGTACATATCGGTGGCTACACCTTC
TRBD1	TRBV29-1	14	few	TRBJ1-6	CSVDVGQGVSPLHF	TGCAGCGTTGACGTGGGACAGGGGGTGTCACCCCTCCACTTT
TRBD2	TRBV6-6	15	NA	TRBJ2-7	CASSVSGTSAYEQYF	TGTGCCAGCAGTGTCTCCGGGACTAGCGCGTACGAGCAGTACTTC
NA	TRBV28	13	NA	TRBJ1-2	CASSPGASYGYTF	TGTGCCAGCAGTCCGGGTGCGAGCTATGGCTACACCTTC
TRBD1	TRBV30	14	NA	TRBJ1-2	CAWTGQGMDYGYTF	TGTGCCTGGACCGGACAGGGGATGGACTATGGCTACACCTTC
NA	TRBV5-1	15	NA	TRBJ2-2	CASSPGGLGTGELFF	TGCGCCAGCAGCCCCGGGGGACTGGGCACCGGGGAGCTGTTTTTT
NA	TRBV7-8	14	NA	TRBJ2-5	CASSALQRRETQYF	TGTGCCAGCAGCGCCCTGCAGCGCCGGGAGACCCAGTACTTC
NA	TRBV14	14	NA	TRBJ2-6	CASSLVSGANVLTF	TGTGCCAGCAGCCTCGTCTCTGGGGCCAACGTCCTGACTTTC
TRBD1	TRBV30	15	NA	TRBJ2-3	CAWSGDRVSTDTQYF	TGTGCCTGGAGTGGGGACAGGGTCTCCACAGATACGCAGTATTTT
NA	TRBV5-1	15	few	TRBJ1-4	CASSLVGGASEKLFF	TGCGCCAGCAGCTTGGTTGGGGGCGCGTCGGAAAAACTGTTTTTT
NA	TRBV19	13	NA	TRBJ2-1	CASTIGSYNEQFF	TGTGCCAGCACGATAGGCTCCTACAATGAGCAGTTCTTC
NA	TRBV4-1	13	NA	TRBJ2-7	CASSQEFGTEQYF	TGCGCCAGCAGCCAAGAATTTGGAACCGAGCAGTACTTC
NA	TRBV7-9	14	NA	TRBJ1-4	CASSTTQGPEKLFF	TGTGCCAGCAGCACGACACAGGGTCCTGAAAAACTGTTTTTT
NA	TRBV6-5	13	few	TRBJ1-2	CATQRGGSYGYTF	TGTGCCACCCAAAGGGGCGGAAGCTATGGCTACACCTTC